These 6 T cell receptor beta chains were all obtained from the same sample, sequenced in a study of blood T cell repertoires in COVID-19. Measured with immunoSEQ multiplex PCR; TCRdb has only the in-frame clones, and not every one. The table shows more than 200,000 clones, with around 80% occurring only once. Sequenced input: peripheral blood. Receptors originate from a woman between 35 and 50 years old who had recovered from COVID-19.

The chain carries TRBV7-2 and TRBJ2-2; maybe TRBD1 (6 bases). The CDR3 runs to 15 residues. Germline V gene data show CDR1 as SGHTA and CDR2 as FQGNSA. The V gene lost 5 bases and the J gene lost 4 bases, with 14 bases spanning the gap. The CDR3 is CASSEQGFSTGELFF. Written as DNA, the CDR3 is TGTGCCAGCAGCGAACAGGGTTTTAGCACCGGGGAGCTGTTTTTT. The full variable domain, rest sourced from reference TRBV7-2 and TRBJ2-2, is GAGVSQSPSNKVTEKGKDVELRCDPISGHTALYWYRQSLGQGLEFLIYFQGNSAPDKSGLPSDRFSAERTGGSVSTLTIQRTQQEDSAVYLCASSEQGFSTGELFFGEGSRLTVL.

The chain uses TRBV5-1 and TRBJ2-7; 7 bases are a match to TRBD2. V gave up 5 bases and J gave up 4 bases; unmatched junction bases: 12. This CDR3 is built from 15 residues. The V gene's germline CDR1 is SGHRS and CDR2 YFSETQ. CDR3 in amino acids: CASRDGRDGSYEQYF. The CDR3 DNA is TGCGCCAGCAGGGATGGGAGGGACGGGTCGTACGAGCAGTACTTC.

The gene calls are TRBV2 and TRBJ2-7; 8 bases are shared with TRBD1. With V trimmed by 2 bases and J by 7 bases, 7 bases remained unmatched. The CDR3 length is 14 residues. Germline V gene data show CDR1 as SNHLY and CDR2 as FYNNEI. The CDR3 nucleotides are TGTGCCAGCAGTGAACAGGGGGCGGAGGGTGAGCAGTACTTC. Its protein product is CASSEQGAEGEQYF.

Written as DNA, the CDR3 is TGTGCCAGTAGTCTCGGGGGACGGCCCTCTGGGGCCAACGTCCTGACTTTC. Protein product: CASSLGGRPSGANVLTF. The chain has TRBV19 and TRBJ2-6; D is possibly TRBD2 (6 bases). The length of the CDR3 is 17 residues. The V gene lost 5 bases and the J gene lost 0 bases, with 14 bases spanning the gap. CDR1 is LNHDA and CDR2 is SQIVND in the germline V gene (reference sequence).

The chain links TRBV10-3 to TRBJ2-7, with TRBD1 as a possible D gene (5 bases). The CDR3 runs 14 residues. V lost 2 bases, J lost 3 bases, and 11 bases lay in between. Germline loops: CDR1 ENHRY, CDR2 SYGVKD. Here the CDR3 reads CAISEGHADYEQYF. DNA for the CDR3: TGTGCCATCAGTGAGGGACACGCCGACTACGAGCAGTACTTC.

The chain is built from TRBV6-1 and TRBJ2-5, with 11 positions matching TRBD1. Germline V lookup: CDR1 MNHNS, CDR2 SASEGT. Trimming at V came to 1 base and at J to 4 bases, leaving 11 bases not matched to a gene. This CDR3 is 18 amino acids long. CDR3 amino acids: CASSEGGYWGTGGETQYF. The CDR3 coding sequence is TGTGCCAGCAGTGAAGGAGGTTACTGGGGGACAGGGGGAGAGACCCAGTACTTC.